These 30 T cell receptor beta chains originate from one sample sequenced in a study of identical twins. TCRdb re-derived calls from the 5' RACE reads in MiXCR, one entry per CDR3 protein. The data show around 1.7 million distinct CDR3 sequences, with about 32% seen just once and less than 0.35% held by the top ten. The source material was cord blood. The receptors here all came from a newborn girl in good health.

As for this clonotype: The junction departs from germline at one end; a sequencing error may be responsible. CDR3 region: CASSYSDRINGQFF. The CDR3 DNA reads as TGTGCCAGCAGTTACTCGGACCGGATCAATGGGCAGTTCTTC. The chain uses TRBV6-5 and TRBJ2-1, with no clear D. Germline lookup yields CDR1 MNHEY and CDR2 SVGAGI. The CDR3 spans 14 residues.

The V call is TRBV9, the J call TRBJ1-4; possibly TRBD1 for D (5 bases). CDR1 SGDLS and CDR2 YYNGEE come from the germline V gene. V was cut by 0 bases and J by 2 bases, with 8 bases left in between. The CDR3 spans 15 residues. CDR3 region: CASSVGRGTNEKLFF. CDR3 nucleotides: TGTGCCAGCAGCGTAGGGAGGGGCACTAATGAAAAACTGTTTTTT.

The chain links TRBV5-1 to TRBJ1-2; possible D gene TRBD1, 5 bases. CDR1 and CDR2 from the germline V gene are SGHRS and YFSETQ. The V end lost 2 bases, the J end lost 0 bases, and 14 bases lay between the germline ends. The CDR3 contains 16 residues. The CDR3 nucleotides are TGCGCCAGCAGCTTCCACTTCGGGGGGGCTAACTATGGCTACACCTTC. Amino acid sequence: CASSFHFGGANYGYTF.

This clonotype was observed a handful of times. The chain carries TRBV12-3 or TRBV12-4 and TRBJ2-1; 8 nucleotides agree with TRBD2. V lost 7 bases and J lost 6; bases outside the gene matches: 8. The CDR3 has 14 amino acids. CDR3 DNA sequence: TGTGCCAGCACCCTTCGGGCGGGAGGCAATGAGCAGTTCTTC. Amino acids: CASTLRAGGNEQFF.

The V call is TRBV21-1, the J call TRBJ1-1. TRBV21-1 is a pseudogene. The CDR3 loop spans 14 amino acids. The CDR3 coding sequence is TGTGCCAGCAGCGCAGGAGACATGAACACTGAAGCTTTCTTT. This translates into CASSAGDMNTEAFF.

This clonotype was found a few times. The J gene is TRBJ2-7, the V gene TRBV7-2; D may correspond to TRBD1 or TRBD2 (5 bases each). Trimming stripped 1 base from V and 2 bases from J, with 15 bases between. Germline CDR1 reads SGHTA; CDR2 reads FQGNSA. The CDR3 totals 16 residues. CDR3 DNA sequence: TGTGCCAGCAGCTTAGTAGGCGTGGGACCTACCTACGAGCAGTACTTC. This sequence encodes CASSLVGVGPTYEQYF.

This chain links TRBV29-1 with TRBJ1-3; D uncertain. CDR3 length equals 12 residues. With 4 bases removed from V and 0 bases from J, the gap between germline ends came to 4 bases. CDR1 is SQVTM and CDR2 is ANQGSEA in the germline V gene. CDR3 protein: CSVVPSGNTIYF. The CDR3, as DNA: TGCAGCGTTGTGCCCTCTGGAAACACCATATATTTT.

The chain links TRBV27 to TRBJ2-5; D is ambiguous. CDR3 length equals 14 residues. Trimming took 4 bases from V and 7 from J, leaving 16 bases between them. CDR1 MNHEY and CDR2 SMNVEV come from the germline V gene (reference sequence). This chain's CDR3 is CASSSPGRSWTQYF. The CDR3 DNA follows: TGTGCCAGCAGTTCACCCGGACGGAGTTGGACCCAGTACTTC.

This clonotype was counted between two and nine times. The chain links TRBV2 to TRBJ2-5; D is uncertain. This CDR3 comprises 14 residues. V lost 10 bases to trimming and J lost 2 bases, with 17 bases between them. The germline gives CDR1 SNHLY, CDR2 FYNNEI. The CDR3 protein is CATTRADVQETQYF. The CDR3 DNA follows: TGTGCCACCACTCGGGCGGATGTACAAGAGACCCAGTACTTC.

This chain links TRBV7-3 with TRBJ2-1; D possibly corresponds to TRBD2 (5 bases). The closer fit of TRBJ2-7 to the DNA end suggests the J call may be wrong. This CDR3 comprises 14 residues. Germline V gene lookup returns CDR1 SGHTA and CDR2 FQGTGA. In DNA form, the CDR3 reads TGTGCCAGCAGCCCGGGATCCGACTACAATGAGCAGTACTTC. It codes for CASSPGSDYNEQYF.

The rearrangement links TRBV7-9 to TRBJ2-3; D perhaps matches TRBD2 (5 bases). V lost 2 bases and J lost 0, with 9 bases in between. The CDR3 is 15 residues long. Germline-derived CDR1 and CDR2 are SEHNR and FQNEAQ (reference sequence). The CDR3 sequence is CASSLRRTSTDTQYF. The CDR3 nucleotides are TGTGCCAGCAGCTTACGTCGGACTAGCACAGATACGCAGTATTTT.

V is TRBV4-1 and J is TRBJ2-7; D gene uncertain. This CDR3 contains 14 residues. Germline CDR1 reads MGHRA; CDR2 reads YSYEKL. V shed 3 bases and J shed 7 bases, with 16 bases lying between them. The CDR3 spells CASSQVPVGNEQYF. The CDR3 DNA is TGCGCCAGCAGCCAGGTCCCCGTGGGCAATGAGCAGTACTTC.

V usage is TRBV4-2 and J usage is TRBJ2-2, with no clear D. V lost 1 base and J lost 2, with 8 bases in between. This CDR3 is built from 15 residues. Germline lookup yields CDR1 LGHNA and CDR2 YNFKEQ. CDR3 amino acids: CASSQVYSNTGELFF. CDR3 DNA sequence: TGTGCCAGCAGCCAAGTTTATAGTAACACCGGGGAGCTGTTTTTT.

The chain couples TRBV6-2 or TRBV6-3 to TRBJ2-2; TRBD1 aligns across 9 bases. This CDR3 has 16 residues. V was pared by 7 bases and J by 5 bases, with 11 bases of the junction left unmatched. Germline V gene sequence: CDR1 MNHEY, CDR2 SVGEGT. The CDR3 reads CASNPLTGGITGELFF. The CDR3 DNA reads TGTGCCAGCAACCCCCTGACAGGGGGAATTACCGGGGAGCTGTTTTTT.

This CDR3 is CAISEGGRPSGNTIYF. The DNA of the CDR3 is TGTGCCATCAGTGAGGGGGGGAGGCCCTCTGGAAACACCATATATTTT. The gene calls are TRBV10-3 and TRBJ1-3; possible D gene TRBD1, 5 bases. Germline V lookup: CDR1 ENHRY, CDR2 SYGVKD. The CDR3 is 16 amino acids. Trimming pared 2 bases from V and 0 bases from J, leaving 11 bases between.

The chain has TRBV5-1 and TRBJ2-7; TRBD1 might be the D (6 bases). CDR1 and CDR2 from the germline V gene are SGHRS and YFSETQ. V dropped 0 bases and J dropped 0 bases, with 22 bases sitting between them. The CDR3 spans 19 residues. Here the CDR3 DNA reads TGCGCCAGCAGCTTGGCCGATACGGAAACAGGGATAAGCTCCTACGAGCAGTACTTC. Amino acid sequence: CASSLADTETGISSYEQYF.

The gene calls are TRBV4-2 and TRBJ1-4; TRBD1 aligns across 8 bases. Germline CDR1 is LGHNA and CDR2 is YNFKEQ. After removal of 0 bases from V and 4 bases from J, the junction contained 7 bases not matched to a gene. This CDR3 is built from 17 residues. CDR3 coding DNA: TGTGCCAGCAGCCAAGATTACCGACAGGGGCGTAATGAAAAACTGTTTTTT. Protein product: CASSQDYRQGRNEKLFF.

This clonotype was counted between two and nine times. The V call is TRBV3-1, the J call TRBJ1-2; 8 nucleotides agree with TRBD1. The CDR3 is 14 residues long. J lost 4 bases, V lost 4 bases, and 5 bases had no gene match. The germline gives CDR1 LGHDT, CDR2 YNNKEL (reference sequence). The CDR3 DNA is TGTGCCAGCAGCCGCTTGGACAGGGCCTATGGCTACACCTTC. Its protein is CASSRLDRAYGYTF. The entire variable domain, with the rest obtained from reference TRBV3-1 and TRBJ1-2, is as follows: DTAVSQTPKYLVTQMGNDKSIKCEQNLGHDTMYWYKQDSKKFLKIMFSYNNKELIINETVPNRFSPKSPDKAHLNLHINSLELGDSAVYFCASSRLDRAYGYTFGSGTRLTVV.

Worth noting for this clonotype: A read error may produce the germline difference seen at one junction end. This chain joins TRBV25-1 and TRBJ2-7; D may be TRBD1 or TRBD2 (5 bases each). The CDR3 has 15 amino acids. The germline gives CDR1 MGHDK, CDR2 SYGVNS. CDR3 in DNA: TGTGCCAGCAGTGAGTGGGGGACGAGCTCCTACGACCAGTACTTC. Translating it yields CASSEWGTSSYDQYF.

The rearrangement links TRBV7-6 to TRBJ2-3; D not certain. The CDR3 consists of 17 residues. CDR1 and CDR2 from the germline V gene are SGHVS and FNYEAQ. V dropped 0 bases and J dropped 2 bases, with 15 bases sitting between them. CDR3 in amino acids: CASSLARLEPATDTQYF. DNA of the CDR3: TGTGCCAGCAGCTTAGCGCGCCTAGAGCCGGCCACAGATACGCAGTATTTT.

V gene TRBV11-3 combines with J gene TRBJ1-4, with 7 bases identical to TRBD1. The CDR3 is made up of 14 amino acids. Germline V gives CDR1 SGHNT, CDR2 YENEEA. J lost 4 bases, V lost 7 bases, and 6 bases had no gene match. For the CDR3, the DNA is TGTGCCAGCACTCTACAGGGGATTAATGAAAAACTGTTTTTT. Residues: CASTLQGINEKLFF.

This clonotype was picked up a small number of times. The chain recombines TRBV3-1 with TRBJ2-5; TRBD2 agrees at 12 bases. The CDR3 has 15 amino acids. Germline assignment: CDR1 LGHDT and CDR2 YNNKEL (reference sequence). The trim removed 4 bases at V and 11 bases at J, leaving 11 bases unmatched. The CDR3 nucleotides are TGTGCCAGCAGCCCTTGGACTAGCGGGATCAATGAGCAGTACTTC. Translated: CASSPWTSGINEQYF.

The chain recombines TRBV4-2 with TRBJ1-5; perhaps TRBD1 as D (5 bases). Germline CDR1 is LGHNA and CDR2 is YNFKEQ. This CDR3 is built from 16 residues. The V end was cut by 4 bases, the J end by 2 bases, with 15 bases between. The CDR3 here is CASSPDTGSRNQPQHF. The CDR3 region has the DNA TGTGCCAGCAGCCCGGACACGGGAAGCCGCAATCAGCCCCAGCATTTT.

This clonotype was seen a few times. Written as DNA, the CDR3 is TGTGCCAGCAGTCGAACAGGGATAAACACTGAAGCTTTCTTT. Translated, it gives CASSRTGINTEAFF. The chain couples TRBV12-3 or TRBV12-4 to TRBJ1-1; tentative D call: TRBD1 (6 bases). Trimming stripped 5 bases from V and 2 bases from J, with 12 bases between. The CDR3 consists of 14 residues.

The rearrangement joins TRBV10-3 to TRBJ1-5; D perhaps matches TRBD1 (5 bases). The CDR3 sequence is 13 residues long. Trimming removed 5 bases from V and 5 bases from J, with 10 bases in between. Germline loops: CDR1 ENHRY, CDR2 SYGVKD. DNA of the CDR3: TGTGCCATCAGTCGGGGGGAGCATCAGCCCCAGCATTTT. Translating it yields CAISRGEHQPQHF.

This clonotype has a single count. The chain employs TRBV3-1 and TRBJ2-5; 9 positions agree with TRBD2. This CDR3 spans 16 amino acids. J gave up 11 bases and V 3 bases, and 16 bases lay outside the gene matches. CDR1 and CDR2 from the germline V gene are LGHDT and YNNKEL (reference sequence). Here the CDR3 reads CASSHGLAGIYNEQYF. The CDR3 DNA is TGTGCCAGCAGCCACGGTCTAGCGGGAATCTACAATGAGCAGTACTTC.

In its sample, this clonotype was seen a few times. The chain carries TRBV24-1 and TRBJ2-1, with D perhaps matching TRBD2 (6 bases). The V end lost 0 bases, the J end lost 3 bases, and 8 bases lay between the germline ends. Germline CDR1 and CDR2: KGHDR and SFDVKD. The CDR3 is made up of 15 amino acids. CDR3 region: CATSDLSSGYNEQFF. The CDR3 coding sequence is TGTGCCACCAGTGATTTGAGTAGCGGCTACAATGAGCAGTTCTTC.

This clonotype was detected only a few times. The rearrangement joins TRBV3-1 to TRBJ1-4; 7 positions agree with TRBD1. Germline V gene lookup returns CDR1 LGHDT and CDR2 YNNKEL (reference sequence). The V segment lost 6 bases and the J segment 3 bases; nucleotides outside the gene matches: 4. This CDR3 has 14 residues. The CDR3 nucleotides read TGTGCCAGCAGAAACAGGGGCGCTAATGAAAAACTGTTTTTT. It encodes CASRNRGANEKLFF.

The V gene is TRBV11-2, the J gene TRBJ2-7, with D maybe TRBD2 (6 bases). The V end was cut by 5 bases, the J end by 3 bases, with 29 bases between. This CDR3 has 19 amino acids. CDR1 SGHAT and CDR2 FQNNGV come from the germline V gene. In DNA form, the CDR3 reads TGTGCCAGCAGCCTACCGCCCAGCGGGTTTCGAAACGTGGACTACGAGCAGTACTTC. It translates to CASSLPPSGFRNVDYEQYF.

The chain uses TRBV20-1 and TRBJ2-7; TRBD1 or TRBD2 may be the D gene (6 bases each). The V gene lost 4 bases and the J gene lost 6 bases, with 16 bases spanning the gap. CDR3 length equals 13 residues. Germline V gene data show CDR1 as DFQATT and CDR2 as SNEGSKA (reference sequence). The CDR3, as DNA: TGCAGTGCTAAAAGGGGGGACTCGCCCGAGCAGTACTTC. Protein product: CSAKRGDSPEQYF.